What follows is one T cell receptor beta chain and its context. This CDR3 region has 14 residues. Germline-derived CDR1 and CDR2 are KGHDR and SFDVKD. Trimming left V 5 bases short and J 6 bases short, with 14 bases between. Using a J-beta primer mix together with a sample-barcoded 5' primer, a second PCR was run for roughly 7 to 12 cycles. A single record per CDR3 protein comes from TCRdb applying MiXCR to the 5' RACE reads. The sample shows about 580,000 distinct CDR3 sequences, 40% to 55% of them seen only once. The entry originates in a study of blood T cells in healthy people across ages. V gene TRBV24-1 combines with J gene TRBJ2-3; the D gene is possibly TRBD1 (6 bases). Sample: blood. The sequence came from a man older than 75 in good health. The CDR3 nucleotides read TGTGCCACCAGTGGCAAACAGGGTTGGGATACGCAGTATTTT. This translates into CATSGKQGWDTQYF.